This T cell receptor beta chain was retrieved from a study of blood T cell repertoires in COVID-19. Clones were read by immunoSEQ multiplex PCR, and TCRdb kept only the in-frame ones, dropping some. The table has around 70,000 clones, approximately 90% seen once. The sequencing input was peripheral blood. The origin of this receptor is a woman aged 60-75 years with active COVID-19.

The CDR3 DNA is TGTGCCAGCGCGGTGCTACTCAATGAGCAGTTCTTC. Its protein is CASAVLLNEQFF. The J gene is TRBJ2-1, the V gene TRBV2; no definite D call. This CDR3 region has 12 residues. Germline V CDR1 and CDR2: SNHLY, FYNNEI. V lost 8 bases, J lost 6 bases, and 11 bases lay in between.